The 28 T cell receptor beta chains reported below all come from one sample, sequenced in a study of OX40 agonist ivuxolimab in advanced cancers. Libraries were prepared by immunoSEQ multiplex PCR; TCRdb keeps only in-frame clonotypes and omits some of them. The sample yields over 55,000 clones, 80% seen once. This specimen was CD4+ or CD8+ T cells sorted from blood, taken in a trial of the OX40 agonist ivuxolimab. The receptors derive from an adult with an advanced solid tumor such as melanoma, head and neck, liver or kidney cancer.

V usage is TRBV2 and J usage is TRBJ2-3; weak D call: TRBD1 (6 bases). The germline V and J ends were trimmed by 2 bases and 4 bases, with 13 bases remaining between them. CDR3 length: 15 amino acids. Germline loops: CDR1 SNHLY, CDR2 FYNNEI. For the CDR3, the DNA is TGTGCCAGCAGTGAAACCCCAGGGGCCCCAGATACGCAGTATTTT. Residues: CASSETPGAPDTQYF.

The chain couples TRBV18 to TRBJ2-2; D gene ambiguous. The V end was cut by 1 base, the J end by 2 bases, with 2 bases between. The CDR3 totals 13 residues. CDR1 and CDR2 (germline): KGHSH, LQKENI. The DNA of the CDR3 is TGTGCCAGCTCACCACAAAACACCGGGGAGCTGTTTTTT. Translated: CASSPQNTGELFF.

The chain carries TRBV2 and TRBJ2-7; D is undetermined. CDR3 size: 12 residues. Trimming pared 0 bases from V and 3 bases from J, leaving 3 bases between. From germline, CDR1 is SNHLY and CDR2 FYNNEI. The CDR3 region has the DNA TGTGCCAGCAGTGAAGCGGTCTACGAGCAGTACGTC. Translation: CASSEAVYEQYV.

The chain combines TRBV5-6 with TRBJ1-5; D unclear. Trimming stripped 3 bases from V and 6 bases from J, with 10 bases between. CDR1 is SGHDT, CDR2 YYEEEE, per germline. CDR3 length: 13 amino acids. The CDR3 loop reads CASSSGFSQPQHF. CDR3 coding DNA: TGTGCCAGCAGCTCGGGGTTCAGTCAGCCCCAGCATTTT.

CDR3 amino acids: CASGREGTDTQYF. Here the CDR3 DNA reads TGTGCTTCTGGCAGGGAAGGCACAGATACGCAGTATTTT. V is TRBV18 and J is TRBJ2-3; a weak D match, TRBD1 (5 bases). The CDR3 is made up of 13 amino acids. Germline CDR1 and CDR2: KGHSH and LQKENI.

Only a few counts were recorded for this clone. The CDR3 DNA reads TGTGCCAGCAGCCTGGGACAGTTCACAGATACGCAGTATTTT. Its translation is CASSLGQFTDTQYF. The chain has TRBV5-8 and TRBJ2-3; 7 bases line up with TRBD1. CDR1 is SGHTS and CDR2 is YDEGEE in the germline V gene. Germline trimming cut 4 bases from V and 2 bases from J; bases unmatched to any gene: 4. This CDR3 is built from 14 residues.

The rearrangement joins TRBV11-1 to TRBJ1-5; 7 bases map to TRBD1. The CDR3 totals 15 residues. Per the germline V gene, CDR1 is SGHAT and CDR2 is FQDESV (reference sequence). V shed 5 bases, J shed 5 bases, and the junction held 9 bases outside the gene matches. The CDR3 bases are TGTGCCAGCAGCGCGGGTAGGGGGCCTGATCAGCCCCAGCATTTT. Residues: CASSAGRGPDQPQHF.

The chain carries TRBV11-2 and TRBJ2-5, with TRBD2 identical over 9 bases. In germline, CDR1 is SGHAT, CDR2 FQNNGV. J was trimmed by 5 bases and V by 1 base; bases with no gene match: 8. This CDR3 is 16 amino acids long. This CDR3 is CASSLGVAGAVETQYF. CDR3 nucleotides: TGTGCCAGCAGCTTAGGTGTAGCGGGAGCGGTGGAGACCCAGTACTTC.

The rearrangement links TRBV11-3 to TRBJ2-1; 11 nucleotides match TRBD2. Germline V gene sequence: CDR1 SGHNT, CDR2 YENEEA. With V trimmed by 4 bases and J by 7 bases, 6 bases remained unmatched. The CDR3 spans 15 residues. Written as DNA, the CDR3 is TGTGCCAGCAGCTCGTGGGCTAGCGGGGGGAATGAGCAGTTCTTC. This codes for CASSSWASGGNEQFF.

The chain has TRBV6-5 and TRBJ2-2; perhaps TRBD1 as D (6 bases). V gave up 1 base and J gave up 0 bases, with 9 bases separating them. Germline CDR1 reads MNHEY; CDR2 reads SVGAGI. The CDR3 totals 16 residues. The CDR3 protein is CASSYYGTTNTGELFF. For the CDR3, the DNA is TGTGCCAGCAGTTACTATGGGACAACGAACACCGGGGAGCTGTTTTTT.

The chain couples TRBV28 to TRBJ2-1; weak D call: TRBD1 (6 bases). The V and J ends lost 7 bases and 0 bases respectively, with 13 bases between them. Looked up from germline, CDR1 is MDHEN and CDR2 is SYDVKM. This CDR3 is 15 amino acids long. CDR3 sequence (DNA): TGTGCCAGCACTTCTCAGGGGTTCTCCTACAATGAGCAGTTCTTC. Its protein product is CASTSQGFSYNEQFF.

The chain carries TRBV7-2 and TRBJ1-1; D is unresolved. There are 14 residues in the CDR3. V was shortened by 5 bases and J by 1 base, with 11 bases between the two germline ends. Germline CDR1 is SGHTA and CDR2 is FQGNSA. The CDR3 nucleotides read TGTGCCAGCAGCGAAAGGCGGACGAACACTGAAGCTTTCTTT. This codes for CASSERRTNTEAFF.

V gene TRBV10-2 combines with J gene TRBJ2-3; a possible D gene is TRBD1 (6 bases). This CDR3 is 15 amino acids long. With 3 bases removed from V and 2 bases from J, the gap between germline ends came to 12 bases. Germline loops: CDR1 WSHSY, CDR2 SAAADI. The CDR3 coding sequence is TGCGCCAGCAGTGAACCACAGGGAAACACAGATACGCAGTATTTT. Protein: CASSEPQGNTDTQYF.

The chain couples TRBV2 to TRBJ1-4, with D perhaps TRBD1 (5 bases). V lost 2 bases and J 8 bases, leaving 6 bases between the germline ends. Per the germline V gene, CDR1 is SNHLY and CDR2 is FYNNEI. This CDR3 spans 12 amino acids. The CDR3 DNA is TGTGCCAGCAGTGAACAGGGAGAAAAACTGTTTTTT. Residues: CASSEQGEKLFF.

The rearrangement links TRBV28 to TRBJ2-1, with D unclear. This CDR3 spans 14 amino acids. The germline V gene has CDR1 MDHEN and CDR2 SYDVKM. Trimming left V 10 bases short and J 1 base short, with 14 bases between. The CDR3 coding sequence is TGTGCCACGGTCGTGGGCAATTCCTACAATGAGCAGTTCTTC. This sequence encodes CATVVGNSYNEQFF. Filled out from reference TRBV28 and TRBJ2-1, the complete variable domain reads DVKVTQSSRYLVKRTGEKVFLECVQDMDHENMFWYRQDPGLGLRLIYFSYDVKMKEKGDIPEGYSVSREKKERFSLILESASTNQTSMYLCATVVGNSYNEQFFGPGTRLTVL.

The sample holds one count of this clone. The chain recombines TRBV4-1 with TRBJ1-2; 9 bases fit TRBD1. The germline V gene has CDR1 MGHRA and CDR2 YSYEKL. The CDR3 has 17 amino acids. V shed 6 bases, J shed 0 bases, and the junction held 11 bases outside the gene matches. CDR3 region: CASSRPGQGRSNYGYTF. The CDR3 region has the DNA TGCGCCAGCAGTCGACCGGGACAGGGCCGATCTAACTATGGCTACACCTTC.

This clone was recorded a few times. The chain couples TRBV2 to TRBJ1-1, with D unresolved. The CDR3 totals 11 residues. CDR1 SNHLY and CDR2 FYNNEI come from the germline V gene. V lost 5 bases and J lost 6, with 7 bases in between. The CDR3 loop reads CASSSIAEAFF. In nucleotides, the CDR3 is TGTGCCAGCAGTTCAATCGCTGAAGCTTTCTTT.

This chain connects TRBV27 to TRBJ1-2; 7 bases are a match to TRBD1. The germline V gene has CDR1 MNHEY and CDR2 SMNVEV (reference sequence). CDR3 size: 14 residues. V was pared by 5 bases and J by 4 bases, with 7 bases of the junction left unmatched. The CDR3 DNA sequence: TGTGCCAGCAGTGGGAGGGGGCAAGGCTATGGCTACACCTTC. Protein product: CASSGRGQGYGYTF.

V is TRBV28 and J is TRBJ2-7; D unclear. The CDR3 consists of 11 residues. The germline gives CDR1 MDHEN, CDR2 SYDVKM. V was trimmed by 6 bases and J by 4 bases, leaving 7 bases between them. CDR3 coding DNA: TGTGCCAGCAGCTCGGCTTACGAGCAGTACTTC. Its translation is CASSSAYEQYF.

This clone was seen repeatedly, ten times or more. The genes are TRBV28 and TRBJ1-2; D is perhaps TRBD1 (5 bases). Trimming took off 5 bases at V and 5 bases at J, with 12 bases between the two ends. Germline-derived CDR1 and CDR2 are MDHEN and SYDVKM. The CDR3 runs to 13 residues. CDR3 coding DNA: TGTGCCAGCAGTACCCGACAGCAGTATGGCTACACCTTC. Amino acid sequence: CASSTRQQYGYTF.

The J gene is TRBJ1-4, the V gene TRBV9; 7 bases match TRBD1. Looked up from germline, CDR1 is SGDLS and CDR2 is YYNGEE. V lost 4 bases and J lost 7; bases outside the gene matches: 13. This CDR3 contains 16 residues. CDR3 nucleotide sequence: TGTGCCAGCAGCTCCCAGCCAGGGGGAGGCGGTGAAAAACTGTTTTTT. Protein: CASSSQPGGGGEKLFF.

The CDR3 sequence: CASMDGNNQPQHF. As DNA, the CDR3 is TGTGCCAGCATGGACGGCAACAATCAGCCCCAGCATTTT. The V and J genes are TRBV6-1 and TRBJ1-5; D not resolved. Trimming took off 7 bases at V and 3 bases at J, with 10 bases between the two ends. The CDR3 runs to 13 residues. Germline V gives CDR1 MNHNS, CDR2 SASEGT.

The chain links TRBV5-1 to TRBJ1-4; 10 nucleotides line up with TRBD1. V shed 0 bases and J 8 bases; nucleotides not matched to a gene: 7. The CDR3 totals 16 residues. Germline CDR1 is SGHRS and CDR2 is YFSETQ. In nucleotides, the CDR3 is TGCGCCAGCAGCTTGGGCCAGACAGGGGGCGACGAAAAACTGTTTTTT. Amino acid sequence: CASSLGQTGGDEKLFF.

V and J are TRBV27 and TRBJ2-5; D remains unclear. The CDR3 has 9 residues. Trimming shortened V by 6 bases and J by 4 bases, and 0 bases separated the two germline ends. The germline V gene has CDR1 MNHEY and CDR2 SMNVEV (reference sequence). CDR3 sequence (DNA): TGTGCCAGCAGAGAGACCCAGTACTTC. It is translated as CASRETQYF.

V is TRBV27 and J is TRBJ2-7; no clear D gene. The germline V and J ends were trimmed by 0 bases and 2 bases, with 5 bases remaining between them. From germline, CDR1 is MNHEY and CDR2 SMNVEV (reference sequence). This CDR3 has 13 residues. CDR3 sequence (DNA): TGTGCCAGCAGTTTATCGATCCCCTACGAGCAGTACTTC. It translates to CASSLSIPYEQYF.

This clone was detected a few times. The chain recombines TRBV10-3 with TRBJ1-4, with TRBD1 matching over 9 bases. The germline V gene has CDR1 ENHRY and CDR2 SYGVKD. CDR3 length: 18 residues. Germline trimming cut 0 bases from V and 7 bases from J; bases unmatched to any gene: 12. The CDR3 spells CAISESYTGTGRSEKLFF. In nucleotides, the CDR3 is TGTGCCATCAGTGAGTCATATACCGGGACAGGGAGGAGTGAAAAACTGTTTTTT.

This clone appeared a single time. V is TRBV6-6 and J is TRBJ1-2, with TRBD1 as a possible D gene (5 bases). This CDR3 is 13 amino acids long. Germline lookup yields CDR1 MNHNY and CDR2 SVGAGI (reference sequence). V lost 7 bases and J 3 bases, leaving 12 bases between the germline ends. CDR3 sequence: CASMGVADYGYTF. The CDR3 region has the DNA TGTGCCAGCATGGGGGTCGCGGACTATGGCTACACCTTC.

This clone was counted a single time. The CDR3 DNA is TGCGCCAGCAGCTCTAGACAGGGGGCGAAAGGAAACACCATATATTTT. It encodes CASSSRQGAKGNTIYF. The chain joins TRBV5-1 to TRBJ1-3, with 10 bases identical to TRBD1. There are 16 residues in the CDR3. Losses at the gene ends were 3 bases for V and 4 bases for J; bases not matched to a gene: 7. In germline, CDR1 is SGHRS, CDR2 YFSETQ.